The rows below give T cell receptor beta chains drawn from one sample of a study of cytomegalovirus exposure and HLA in healthy donors. The data were produced by immunoSEQ multiplex PCR, yet TCRdb's version contains in-frame clones alone and is incomplete. Among about 180,000 clones listed, around 79% were seen once. Sequencing used PBMCs. These receptors all stem from a woman in her fifties or sixties in good health and CMV-seronegative. Each CDR3 is given with its conserved first and last residue. D genes are given only for firm matches. Only some rows state a clone size, as once, few, many or a class for expanded clones.

d_call: NA; clone_size: NA; v_call: TRBV9; j_call: TRBJ2-5; cdr3_nt: TGTGCCAGCAGCGTAAACTGGGACTACCAAGAGACCCAGTACTTC; cdr3_aa: CASSVNWDYQETQYF
d_call: NA; clone_size: NA; v_call: TRBV10-3; j_call: TRBJ2-3; cdr3_nt: TGTGCCATCAGTGCCGGCGGGTACTCTAGCACAGATACGCAGTATTTT; cdr3_aa: CAISAGGYSSTDTQYF
d_call: TRBD2; clone_size: NA; v_call: TRBV5-1; j_call: TRBJ2-1; cdr3_nt: TGCGCCAGCAGCCTTAGCGGGGGAAAGAGAGGGCACAATGAGCAGTTCTTC; cdr3_aa: CASSLSGGKRGHNEQFF
d_call: NA; clone_size: few; v_call: TRBV28; j_call: TRBJ2-7; cdr3_nt: TGTGCCAGCAGTTTATGGGGGGGAGTTGCCTACGAGCAGTACTTC; cdr3_aa: CASSLWGGVAYEQYF
d_call: TRBD1; clone_size: NA; v_call: TRBV5-1; j_call: TRBJ1-4; cdr3_nt: TGCGCCAGCAGCCCCGGGACAGAGGGGGAAAAACTGTTTTTT; cdr3_aa: CASSPGTEGEKLFF
d_call: NA; clone_size: NA; v_call: TRBV11-1; j_call: TRBJ2-3; cdr3_nt: TGTGCCAGCAGCTCCACAGGGTCAGATACGCAGTATTTT; cdr3_aa: CASSSTGSDTQYF
d_call: NA; clone_size: NA; v_call: TRBV21-1; j_call: TRBJ2-2; cdr3_nt: TGTGCCAGCAGCAAACAGACGCCAGGCTTAACCGGGGAGCTGTTTTTT; cdr3_aa: CASSKQTPGLTGELFF
d_call: NA; clone_size: NA; v_call: TRBV2; j_call: TRBJ2-1; cdr3_nt: TGTGCCAGCAGTGAATCTGGGGCGGGGAGCTCCTACAATGAGCAGTTCTTC; cdr3_aa: CASSESGAGSSYNEQFF
d_call: TRBD1; clone_size: NA; v_call: TRBV7-8; j_call: TRBJ2-3; cdr3_nt: TGTGCCAGCAGCTTCCCGATCAGGGGGAACACAGATACGCAGTATTTT; cdr3_aa: CASSFPIRGNTDTQYF
d_call: TRBD2; clone_size: NA; v_call: TRBV27; j_call: TRBJ2-7; cdr3_nt: TGTGCCAGCAGTTTATCGGGACTAGCGGGAGGGCCCCCCTACGAGCAGTACTTC; cdr3_aa: CASSLSGLAGGPPYEQYF
d_call: TRBD2; clone_size: NA; v_call: TRBV19; j_call: TRBJ2-3; cdr3_nt: TGTGCTAGTAGTATCCTCGGACTAGCGGGGGGGAGCACAGATACGCAGTATTTT; cdr3_aa: CASSILGLAGGSTDTQYF
d_call: NA; clone_size: few; v_call: TRBV15; j_call: TRBJ1-2; cdr3_nt: TGTGCCACCAGCAGAGGACAGACAGGACTCTATGGCTACACCTTC; cdr3_aa: CATSRGQTGLYGYTF
d_call: TRBD2; clone_size: few; v_call: TRBV5-1; j_call: TRBJ2-1; cdr3_nt: TGCGCCAGCAGCTTGGATAGCGGGGGGCACAATGAGCAGTTCTTC; cdr3_aa: CASSLDSGGHNEQFF
d_call: TRBD2; clone_size: NA; v_call: TRBV7-8; j_call: TRBJ2-5; cdr3_nt: TGTGCCAGCAGCTTATACGAGCGGGAGGAAGAGACCCAGTACTTC; cdr3_aa: CASSLYEREEETQYF
d_call: NA; clone_size: NA; v_call: TRBV28; j_call: TRBJ1-4; cdr3_nt: TGTGCCAGCAGTTCCAGGGCAACTAATGAAAAACTGTTTTTT; cdr3_aa: CASSSRATNEKLFF
d_call: TRBD2; clone_size: NA; v_call: TRBV5-4; j_call: TRBJ2-7; cdr3_nt: TGTGCCAGCAGCCCCGGGACTAGCGGGGGTTACGAGCAGTACTTC; cdr3_aa: CASSPGTSGGYEQYF
d_call: TRBD2; clone_size: NA; v_call: TRBV5-6; j_call: TRBJ2-1; cdr3_nt: TGTGCCAGCAGCTTGGGGCTAGCGGGGGGGCGTAATGAGCAGTTCTTC; cdr3_aa: CASSLGLAGGRNEQFF
d_call: NA; clone_size: NA; v_call: TRBV6-6; j_call: TRBJ1-1; cdr3_nt: TGTGCCAGCAGTCCATTACGGGAACAAGGCACTGAAGCTTTCTTC; cdr3_aa: CASSPLREQGTEAFF
d_call: TRBD1; clone_size: NA; v_call: TRBV10-2; j_call: TRBJ2-1; cdr3_nt: TGCGCCAGCAGTGAGTACGGACAGGAAAACAATGAGCAGTTCTTC; cdr3_aa: CASSEYGQENNEQFF
d_call: NA; clone_size: NA; v_call: TRBV30; j_call: TRBJ1-2; cdr3_nt: TGTGCCTGGAGTCTACAGGGCTATGGCTACACCTTC; cdr3_aa: CAWSLQGYGYTF
d_call: TRBD2; clone_size: NA; v_call: TRBV18; j_call: TRBJ2-1; cdr3_nt: TGTGCCAGCTCACCACCGGCGGGGGGCCGCTACAATGAGCAGTTCTTC; cdr3_aa: CASSPPAGGRYNEQFF
d_call: TRBD1; clone_size: NA; v_call: TRBV4-1; j_call: TRBJ2-4; cdr3_nt: TGCGCCAGCAGCCAACCACAGGGGAATCTAGCCAAAAACATTCAGTACTTC; cdr3_aa: CASSQPQGNLAKNIQYF
d_call: TRBD1; clone_size: NA; v_call: TRBV27; j_call: TRBJ2-3; cdr3_nt: TGTGCCAGCTGGGAGGGACAGGGGATAGATACGCAGTATTTT; cdr3_aa: CASWEGQGIDTQYF
d_call: TRBD2; clone_size: NA; v_call: TRBV5-6; j_call: TRBJ2-2; cdr3_nt: TGTGCCAGCAGCAACACCGGGGGGGCCGGGTACACCGGGGAGCTGTTTTTT; cdr3_aa: CASSNTGGAGYTGELFF
d_call: TRBD2; clone_size: NA; v_call: TRBV5-4; j_call: TRBJ2-7; cdr3_nt: TGTGCCACCCGGACGGGCGGGGGGAGCTACGAGCAGTACTTC; cdr3_aa: CATRTGGGSYEQYF
d_call: NA; clone_size: NA; v_call: TRBV7-2; j_call: TRBJ2-2; cdr3_nt: TGTGCCAGCAGCCCCCTCCCATCCAACAAGAACACCGGGGAGCTGTTTTTT; cdr3_aa: CASSPLPSNKNTGELFF
d_call: NA; clone_size: NA; v_call: TRBV4-1; j_call: TRBJ2-7; cdr3_nt: TGCGCCAGCAGCCAAGGACAGATCTACGAGCAGTACTTC; cdr3_aa: CASSQGQIYEQYF
d_call: NA; clone_size: NA; v_call: TRBV9; j_call: TRBJ1-5; cdr3_nt: TGTGCCAGCAGCGAACAGGAAAGCAATCAGCCCCAGCATTTT; cdr3_aa: CASSEQESNQPQHF
d_call: TRBD1; clone_size: NA; v_call: TRBV6-6; j_call: TRBJ1-3; cdr3_nt: TGTGCCAGCAGGCCGGGACAGCCTTCTGGAAACACCATATATTTT; cdr3_aa: CASRPGQPSGNTIYF
d_call: TRBD1; clone_size: NA; v_call: TRBV4-1; j_call: TRBJ2-3; cdr3_nt: TGCGCCAGCAGCCAAGGTTGGCAGGGGGCGACCCCAGATACGCAGTATTTT; cdr3_aa: CASSQGWQGATPDTQYF
d_call: NA; clone_size: NA; v_call: TRBV2; j_call: TRBJ1-5; cdr3_nt: TGTGCCAGCAGTGAAGCGGGCACACAGCCCCAGCATTTT; cdr3_aa: CASSEAGTQPQHF
d_call: TRBD1; clone_size: few; v_call: TRBV18; j_call: TRBJ2-2; cdr3_nt: TGTGCCAGCTCATCATCAGGGGGCACGGCCGGGGAGCTGTTTTTT; cdr3_aa: CASSSSGGTAGELFF
d_call: NA; clone_size: once; v_call: TRBV11-2; j_call: TRBJ2-3; cdr3_nt: TGTGCCAGCAGCTTAGGGTCCCCAGAACAGACCGTCACAGATACGCAGTATTTT; cdr3_aa: CASSLGSPEQTVTDTQYF
d_call: TRBD1; clone_size: NA; v_call: TRBV6-4; j_call: TRBJ2-4; cdr3_nt: TGTGCCAGCAGTGACTCGAGGGCGCAGGGGGAAAACATTCAGTACTTC; cdr3_aa: CASSDSRAQGENIQYF
d_call: NA; clone_size: NA; v_call: TRBV15; j_call: TRBJ1-4; cdr3_nt: TGTGCCACCAGCAGAGATCTTTTTGAAAAACTGTTTTTT; cdr3_aa: CATSRDLFEKLFF
d_call: TRBD2; clone_size: few; v_call: TRBV28; j_call: TRBJ2-5; cdr3_nt: TGTGCCAGCAGTACCCGGGGCGGGGGGGCCGGTGAGACCCAGTACTTC; cdr3_aa: CASSTRGGGAGETQYF
d_call: NA; clone_size: NA; v_call: TRBV2; j_call: TRBJ2-7; cdr3_nt: TGTGCCAGCGGTCTAGACTTCTACGAGCAGTACTTC; cdr3_aa: CASGLDFYEQYF
d_call: TRBD1; clone_size: NA; v_call: TRBV27; j_call: TRBJ1-2; cdr3_nt: TGTGCCAGCAACTCCGGGGACAGACCTGCCATCTTC; cdr3_aa: CASNSGDRPAIF
d_call: NA; clone_size: NA; v_call: TRBV10-3; j_call: TRBJ2-3; cdr3_nt: TGTGCCATCAGTGAGTCCCTGACTAGACGCACAGATACGCAGTATTTT; cdr3_aa: CAISESLTRRTDTQYF
d_call: NA; clone_size: NA; v_call: TRBV10-1; j_call: TRBJ1-2; cdr3_nt: TGCGCCAGCAGCCCCAGAACAAACTATGGCTACACCTTC; cdr3_aa: CASSPRTNYGYTF
d_call: NA; clone_size: NA; v_call: TRBV10-1; j_call: TRBJ1-1; cdr3_nt: TGCGCCAGCTCCTCCTTAGCCGGAACCACTGAAGCTTTCTTT; cdr3_aa: CASSSLAGTTEAFF
d_call: TRBD2; clone_size: NA; v_call: TRBV4-1; j_call: TRBJ2-7; cdr3_nt: TGCGCCAGCAGCCAAGATCGGGGAGGGCCGTCGTCCTACGAGCAGTACTTC; cdr3_aa: CASSQDRGGPSSYEQYF
d_call: NA; clone_size: NA; v_call: TRBV5-1; j_call: TRBJ1-1; cdr3_nt: TGCGCCAGCAGCTTGGGGGGGACAAACACTGAAGCTTTCTTT; cdr3_aa: CASSLGGTNTEAFF
d_call: TRBD2; clone_size: NA; v_call: TRBV6-5; j_call: TRBJ2-3; cdr3_nt: TGTGCCAGCAGTTCCTTCACCGGGGCGGGAGAAGATACGCAGTATTTT; cdr3_aa: CASSSFTGAGEDTQYF
d_call: TRBD1; clone_size: NA; v_call: TRBV4-3; j_call: TRBJ2-7; cdr3_nt: TGCGCCAGCAGCCAAGGAGGAACAGGGGCTTTCGGCGAGCAGTACTTC; cdr3_aa: CASSQGGTGAFGEQYF
d_call: TRBD2; clone_size: once; v_call: TRBV4-1; j_call: TRBJ2-1; cdr3_nt: TGCGCCAGCAGCCAATTTAGCGGGAGTTCGTACAATGAGCAGTTCTTC; cdr3_aa: CASSQFSGSSYNEQFF
d_call: TRBD2; clone_size: NA; v_call: TRBV10-3; j_call: TRBJ2-5; cdr3_nt: TGTGCCACTCAGACTAGCGGAACCCCCTATGGAGAGACCCAGTACTTC; cdr3_aa: CATQTSGTPYGETQYF
d_call: TRBD2; clone_size: NA; v_call: TRBV4-3; j_call: TRBJ2-7; cdr3_nt: TGCGCCAGCAGTAAAACCCCCCTAGCGGGGGGCTACGAGCAGTACTTC; cdr3_aa: CASSKTPLAGGYEQYF
d_call: NA; clone_size: NA; v_call: TRBV28; j_call: TRBJ2-1; cdr3_nt: TGTGCCAGCAAGGGGGTGGTGGATGAGCAGTTCTTC; cdr3_aa: CASKGVVDEQFF
d_call: TRBD2; clone_size: NA; v_call: TRBV14; j_call: TRBJ2-1; cdr3_nt: TGTGCCAGCAGCCTTGCGGGGGGGCCATATGAGCAGTTCTTC; cdr3_aa: CASSLAGGPYEQFF
d_call: NA; clone_size: few; v_call: TRBV30; j_call: TRBJ2-2; cdr3_nt: TGTGCCTGGAGTACTTCTGGGACAGGGGAGCTGTTTTTT; cdr3_aa: CAWSTSGTGELFF
d_call: TRBD2; clone_size: NA; v_call: TRBV18; j_call: TRBJ2-1; cdr3_nt: TGTGCCAGCTCATTGGAACTAGCGGGAGTCTCGGTAGGTGAGCAGTTCTTC; cdr3_aa: CASSLELAGVSVGEQFF
d_call: NA; clone_size: NA; v_call: TRBV28; j_call: TRBJ1-2; cdr3_nt: TGTGCCAGCAGACAAACAGGAGCTAACTATGGCTACACCTTC; cdr3_aa: CASRQTGANYGYTF
d_call: TRBD1; clone_size: NA; v_call: TRBV2; j_call: TRBJ2-2; cdr3_nt: TGTGCCAGCAGTGAATTAGCGGGACAGGGGGCTTTCGGGGAGCTGTTTTTT; cdr3_aa: CASSELAGQGAFGELFF
d_call: TRBD2; clone_size: NA; v_call: TRBV18; j_call: TRBJ2-7; cdr3_nt: TGTGCCAGCTCACCACCTTCAGCGGGAGGATTCATCTACGAGCAGTACTTC; cdr3_aa: CASSPPSAGGFIYEQYF
d_call: TRBD1; clone_size: few; v_call: TRBV7-9; j_call: TRBJ1-2; cdr3_nt: TGTGCCAGCAGCTTAGGGGGACAGCTAGCTAACTATGGCTACACCTTC; cdr3_aa: CASSLGGQLANYGYTF
d_call: NA; clone_size: NA; v_call: TRBV2; j_call: TRBJ2-2; cdr3_nt: TGTGCCAGCAGTGAATACGGGAACACCGGGGAGCTGTTTTTT; cdr3_aa: CASSEYGNTGELFF